The TCR beta chain under discussion was sequenced for a study of response to subunit inactivated influenza vaccine. Looked up from germline, CDR1 is LGHNA and CDR2 is YSLEER. Trimming removed 3 bases from V and 2 bases from J, with 10 bases in between. This CDR3 is built from 14 residues. TCRdb called the RT-PCR reads again in MiXCR, with one record for every CDR3 protein. The sample lists around 600,000 distinct CDR3 sequences, about 10% occurring once. The same sample was also used in a study of T cells expressing NK-cell markers. From that paper: Production of TCR beta cDNA relied on 5'RACE template switching with UMIs. Researchers got TCR beta repertoires out of sorted CD3+CD56+NKG2C+, CD3+CD56+NKG2C- and CD3+CD56-NKG2C+ T cells. The study found these clonotypes also leading the CD3+CD56-NKG2C+ fraction in four donors.

This chain uses TRBV4-3 with TRBJ2-5; the D gene could be TRBD1 or TRBD2 (5 bases each). The sequence derives from a man between 45 and 60 years old who received an inactivated influenza vaccine. Specimen: PBMCs from blood, collected on the day of vaccination. This CDR3 is CASSQGPRQETQYF. CDR3 nucleotide sequence: TGCGCCAGCAGCCAGGGACCTCGACAAGAGACCCAGTACTTC.